What follows are 7 T cell receptor beta chains derived from one specimen sequenced in a study of CXCR3-negative and CXCR3-positive naive CD8 T cells (dated by TCRdb to between 2018 and 2021). The full study reports these points: TRB CDR3s from CXCR3-positive naive cells showed higher hydrophobicity (lower Kidera factor 4), lower energy, and higher strength and volume indices than CXCR3-negative naive cells.

Data came from a NextSeq 550. The Human TCR Profiling Kit (MiLaboratory) was used to make UMI-labeled 5' RACE TRB cDNA libraries. TCRdb reprocessed the reads, so every CDR3 protein sequence counts as one entry and DNA is not shown. The table for this sample shows 75,000 to 100,000 distinct CDR3 sequences. The ten biggest clones cover under 0.95% of the sample. These receptors' targets are unknown. Source material: naive CXCR3+ CD8+ T cells from blood. According to the study, the label for this sample's cell subset or site signals: CD45RO-CCR7+CD27+CD95- naive CD8+ T cells expressing CXCR3 (TNR3+). These receptors came from a human donor in good health. Some clones in this sample may be carry-over from other donors' samples.

The chain is built from TRBV29-1 and TRBJ1-4; TCRdb's assignment of TRBD1 cannot be checked, as there is no DNA. The CDR3 extends over 15 amino acids. Germline assignment: CDR1 SQVTM and CDR2 ANQGSEA. The CDR3 here is CSVGEWFGANEKLFF.

The rearrangement links TRBV18 to TRBJ2-7. The CDR3 totals 15 residues. Germline assignment: CDR1 KGHSH and CDR2 LQKENI. The CDR3 region is CASSPGGETSYEQYF.

This chain uses TRBV5-1 with TRBJ2-7; TCRdb's D call, TRBD1, is unchecked because there is no DNA. There are 15 residues in the CDR3. Germline CDR1 reads SGHRS; CDR2 reads YFSETQ. CDR3 residues: CASSVEPEGYYEQYF.

V usage is TRBV20-1 and J usage is TRBJ1-1; absent DNA, TCRdb's TRBD1 call cannot be checked. Germline V CDR1 and CDR2: DFQATT, SNEGSKA (reference sequence). This CDR3 has 14 amino acids. The CDR3 region is CSASPLDRNTEAFF.

V is TRBV28 and J is TRBJ2-3. This CDR3 is built from 14 residues. CDR1 is MDHEN and CDR2 is SYDVKM in the germline V gene. The CDR3 is CASRSTGYTDTQYF.

The rearrangement uses TRBV7-6 and TRBJ2-1; TCRdb gives TRBD1 as the D gene, but with no DNA this cannot be confirmed. Germline CDR1 SGHVS, CDR2 FNYEAQ. CDR3 length equals 14 residues. CDR3 loop: CASSLESDSNEQFF.

The chain links TRBV6-5 to TRBJ2-7. Germline V gene lookup returns CDR1 MNHEY and CDR2 SVGAGI. The CDR3 extends over 14 amino acids. CDR3 protein: CASSYSDSPYEQYF.